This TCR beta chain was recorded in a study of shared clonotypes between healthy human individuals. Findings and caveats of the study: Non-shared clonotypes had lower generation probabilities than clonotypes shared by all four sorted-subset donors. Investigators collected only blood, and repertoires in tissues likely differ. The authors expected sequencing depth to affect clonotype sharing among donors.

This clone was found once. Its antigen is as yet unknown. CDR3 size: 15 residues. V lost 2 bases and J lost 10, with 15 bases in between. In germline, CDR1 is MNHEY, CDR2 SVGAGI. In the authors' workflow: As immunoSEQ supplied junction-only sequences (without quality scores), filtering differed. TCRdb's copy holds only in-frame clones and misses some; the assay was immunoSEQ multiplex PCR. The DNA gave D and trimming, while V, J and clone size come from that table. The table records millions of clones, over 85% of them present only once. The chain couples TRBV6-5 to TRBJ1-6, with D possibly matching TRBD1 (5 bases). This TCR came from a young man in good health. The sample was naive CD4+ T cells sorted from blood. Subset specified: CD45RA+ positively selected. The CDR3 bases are TGTGCCAGCAGTTACGAGCCTCAGGGCCGGTCACCCCTCCACTTT. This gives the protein CASSYEPQGRSPLHF.